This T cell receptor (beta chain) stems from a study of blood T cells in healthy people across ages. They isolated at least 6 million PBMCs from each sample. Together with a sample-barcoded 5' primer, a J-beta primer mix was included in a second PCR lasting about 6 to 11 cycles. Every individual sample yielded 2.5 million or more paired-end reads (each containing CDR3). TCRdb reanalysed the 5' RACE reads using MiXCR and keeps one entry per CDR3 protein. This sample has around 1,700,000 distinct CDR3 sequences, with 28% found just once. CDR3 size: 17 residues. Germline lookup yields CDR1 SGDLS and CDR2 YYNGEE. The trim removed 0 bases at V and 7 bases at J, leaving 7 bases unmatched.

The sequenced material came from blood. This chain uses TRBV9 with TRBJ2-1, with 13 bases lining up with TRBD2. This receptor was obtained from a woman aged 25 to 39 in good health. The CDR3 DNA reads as TGTGCCAGCAGCGTAGCTTCACTAGCGGGAGGGCCGAATGAGCAGTTCTTC. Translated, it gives CASSVASLAGGPNEQFF.